The 20 T cell receptor beta chains below all came from one sample that was sequenced in a study of blood T cell repertoires in COVID-19. The protocol was immunoSEQ multiplex PCR, while the TCRdb copy is restricted to in-frame clones and leaves out a portion. Among approximately 270,000 clones listed, 75% to 90% were seen once. The material sequenced was PBMCs or T cells enriched from blood (not recorded which). The receptors come from a woman aged 30 to 39 who had recovered from COVID-19.

The chain is built from TRBV29-1 and TRBJ1-1; D gene unclear. The germline CDR1 and CDR2 sequences are SQVTM and ANQGSEA. Trimming stripped 4 bases from V and 1 base from J, with 7 bases between. The CDR3 has 12 amino acids. CDR3 sequence reads: CSVGPRNTEAFF. CDR3 coding DNA: TGCAGCGTTGGCCCCAGGAACACTGAAGCTTTCTTT.

The CDR3, as DNA: TGTGCCAGCAGCTTGGGGACAGGCCCCGCAACTAATGAAAAACTGTTTTTT. Amino acid sequence: CASSLGTGPATNEKLFF. The chain carries TRBV5-6 and TRBJ1-4; TRBD1 matches at 7 bases. V shed 0 bases, J shed 0 bases, and the junction held 5 bases outside the gene matches. The germline V gene has CDR1 SGHDT and CDR2 YYEEEE. This CDR3 is 17 amino acids long.

The chain recombines TRBV19 with TRBJ2-6, with TRBD2 matching 7 bases. The germline V gene has CDR1 LNHDA and CDR2 SQIVND (reference sequence). V lost 7 bases and J lost 2; bases outside the gene matches: 14. CDR3 length: 18 residues. The CDR3 bases are TGTGCCAGTACCAAGGGGAGGGGTACACTGGCTGGGGCCAACGTCCTGACTTTC. It codes for CASTKGRGTLAGANVLTF.

V gene TRBV9 combines with J gene TRBJ1-5; 7 nucleotides match TRBD1. Trimming at V came to 2 bases and at J to 7 bases, leaving 9 bases not matched to a gene. The CDR3 extends over 15 amino acids. Germline CDR1 reads SGDLS; CDR2 reads YYNGEE. The CDR3 DNA sequence: TGTGCCAGCAGCGTGAGCCCGTCCAGGGGGCAGCCCCAGCATTTT. Translated: CASSVSPSRGQPQHF.

The table lists this clone with a few counts. V is TRBV5-1 and J is TRBJ1-1; TRBD1 aligns across 9 bases. CDR3 length: 14 amino acids. V was pared by 3 bases and J by 3 bases, with 3 bases of the junction left unmatched. The V gene's germline CDR1 is SGHRS and CDR2 YFSETQ. This CDR3 is CASSSTGGDTEAFF. In nucleotides, the CDR3 is TGCGCCAGCAGCTCGACAGGGGGGGACACTGAAGCTTTCTTT.

The J gene is TRBJ2-7, the V gene TRBV7-2; D might be TRBD1 (5 bases). Deletions cut 4 bases from V and 6 bases from J, with 13 bases between. Germline V gene lookup returns CDR1 SGHTA and CDR2 FQGNSA. The CDR3 has 13 residues. The CDR3 nucleotides read TGTGCCAGCAGCTCGAATCGTCAGGGCGAGCAGTACTTC. Translating it yields CASSSNRQGEQYF.

This clone came up a few times. This chain joins TRBV28 and TRBJ1-1; no clear D gene. This CDR3 comprises 11 residues. CDR1 and CDR2 from the germline V gene are MDHEN and SYDVKM. Trimming removed 6 bases from V and 0 bases from J, with 2 bases in between. The CDR3 region has the DNA TGTGCCAGCAGCGTGAACACTGAAGCTTTCTTT. Amino acid sequence: CASSVNTEAFF.

There are a few counts of this clone. The chain uses TRBV28 and TRBJ2-7; D is undetermined. The CDR3 contains 19 residues. Per germline, CDR1 MDHEN and CDR2 SYDVKM. V shed 3 bases and J shed 4 bases, with 28 bases lying between them. CDR3 DNA sequence: TGTGCCAGCAGTTTCCCCCCTTTGAGAGAGTTTCCGCTTAAGTACGAGCAGTACTTC. It encodes CASSFPPLREFPLKYEQYF.

CDR3 region: CASSLNGGQNEQYF. CDR3 nucleotides: TGTGCCAGCAGTTTAAACGGGGGGCAGAACGAGCAGTACTTC. The rearrangement links TRBV28 to TRBJ2-7; tentatively, D is TRBD2 (7 bases). Per germline, CDR1 MDHEN and CDR2 SYDVKM. Trimming took off 2 bases at V and 5 bases at J, with 13 bases between the two ends. CDR3 length: 14 amino acids.

V usage is TRBV27 and J usage is TRBJ2-7, with D maybe TRBD2 (5 bases). Trimming pared 7 bases from V and 6 bases from J, leaving 16 bases between. The CDR3 length is 13 residues. Germline V gene data show CDR1 as MNHEY and CDR2 as SMNVEV (reference sequence). The CDR3 sequence: CASNGMGRGEQYF. CDR3 DNA sequence: TGTGCCAGCAACGGGATGGGTAGAGGCGAGCAGTACTTC.

V usage is TRBV5-1 and J usage is TRBJ2-5; 9 nucleotides line up with TRBD1. The CDR3 is 14 amino acids. V trimming: 5 bases; J trimming: 2 bases; junction bases outside the gene matches: 4. CDR1 SGHRS and CDR2 YFSETQ come from the germline V gene. The CDR3 is CASSGQGWQETQYF. CDR3 in DNA: TGCGCCAGCAGTGGACAGGGGTGGCAAGAGACCCAGTACTTC.

V is TRBV28 and J is TRBJ2-3; TRBD2 agrees at 9 bases. Germline V gene sequence: CDR1 MDHEN, CDR2 SYDVKM. Losses at the gene ends were 4 bases for V and 3 bases for J; bases not matched to a gene: 8. The CDR3 has 16 amino acids. CDR3 sequence (DNA): TGTGCCAGCAGTTGGAGTAGCGGGGGAGGGACAGATACGCAGTATTTT. Translating it yields CASSWSSGGGTDTQYF.

The chain carries TRBV28 and TRBJ1-2, with TRBD1 as a possible D gene (5 bases). V gave up 4 bases and J gave up 2 bases, with 8 bases separating them. Germline V gives CDR1 MDHEN, CDR2 SYDVKM. This CDR3 has 13 residues. The CDR3 reads CASSWGKNYGYTF. The DNA for the CDR3 is TGTGCCAGCAGTTGGGGCAAAAACTATGGCTACACCTTC.

The chain uses TRBV20-1 and TRBJ2-5, with unresolved D. CDR3 length: 10 residues. Germline V gives CDR1 DFQATT, CDR2 SNEGSKA (reference sequence). V was clipped by 5 bases and J by 5 bases, with 6 bases between them. CDR3: CSASEETQYF. The DNA for the CDR3 is TGCAGTGCTTCGGAGGAGACCCAGTACTTC.

This clone appeared many times. The chain carries TRBV4-2 and TRBJ2-1, with TRBD2 matching 7 bases. V shed 4 bases, J shed 3 bases, and the junction held 9 bases outside the gene matches. Germline V lookup: CDR1 LGHNA, CDR2 YNFKEQ. The CDR3 totals 16 residues. The CDR3 DNA is TGTGCCAGCAGCCGTCACTTGAGCGGGGACTACAATGAGCAGTTCTTC. Encoded protein: CASSRHLSGDYNEQFF.

As regards this clone: It differs at one base from a far larger clone, so likely a read error. The chain is built from TRBV29-1 and TRBJ2-1; D is perhaps TRBD2 (6 bases). The germline V gene has CDR1 SQVTM and CDR2 ANQGSEA. This CDR3 spans 14 amino acids. This CDR3 reads CCVEGGEQDHEQFF. Written as DNA, the CDR3 is TGCTGCGTTGAGGGAGGCGAACAGGACCATGAGCAGTTCTTC.

The chain employs TRBV6-4 and TRBJ2-2; weak D call: TRBD2 (6 bases). The CDR3 length is 15 residues. Germline assignment: CDR1 MRHNA and CDR2 SNTAGT. With 2 bases removed from V and 3 bases from J, the gap between germline ends came to 10 bases. For the CDR3, the DNA is TGTGCCAGCAGTGACCCGGAGGGTCACACCGGGGAGCTGTTTTTT. It specifies CASSDPEGHTGELFF.

The rearrangement joins TRBV27 to TRBJ1-1; a possible D gene is TRBD1 (6 bases). This CDR3 spans 15 amino acids. CDR1 is MNHEY and CDR2 is SMNVEV in the germline V gene (reference sequence). The ends were cut back, 6 bases at V and 5 bases at J, with 19 bases in the middle. The CDR3 nucleotides read TGTGCCAGCAGCCTCAGACGAGACAGGCTTACTGAAGCTTTCTTT. Encoded protein: CASSLRRDRLTEAFF.

This chain connects TRBV7-8 to TRBJ2-7; possible D gene TRBD2, 5 bases. V lost 0 bases and J lost 3, with 12 bases in between. This CDR3 contains 15 residues. The germline V gene has CDR1 SGHVS and CDR2 FQNEAQ. CDR3 in DNA: TGTGCCAGCAGCTTAGCGGGCGGGCGATTCTACGAGCAGTACTTC. Its protein is CASSLAGGRFYEQYF.

This clone was picked up one time. Germline is not matched at one junction end, which may reflect a read error. The chain employs TRBV11-2 and TRBJ2-7; the match to TRBD1 covers 12 bases. Germline lookup yields CDR1 SGHAT and CDR2 FQNNGV. CDR3 length: 17 residues. The CDR3 reads CASSLGTGGTSSYEQYF. The CDR3 coding sequence is TGTGCCAGCAGTTTAGGGACAGGGGGCACAAGCTCCTACGAGCAGTACTTC.